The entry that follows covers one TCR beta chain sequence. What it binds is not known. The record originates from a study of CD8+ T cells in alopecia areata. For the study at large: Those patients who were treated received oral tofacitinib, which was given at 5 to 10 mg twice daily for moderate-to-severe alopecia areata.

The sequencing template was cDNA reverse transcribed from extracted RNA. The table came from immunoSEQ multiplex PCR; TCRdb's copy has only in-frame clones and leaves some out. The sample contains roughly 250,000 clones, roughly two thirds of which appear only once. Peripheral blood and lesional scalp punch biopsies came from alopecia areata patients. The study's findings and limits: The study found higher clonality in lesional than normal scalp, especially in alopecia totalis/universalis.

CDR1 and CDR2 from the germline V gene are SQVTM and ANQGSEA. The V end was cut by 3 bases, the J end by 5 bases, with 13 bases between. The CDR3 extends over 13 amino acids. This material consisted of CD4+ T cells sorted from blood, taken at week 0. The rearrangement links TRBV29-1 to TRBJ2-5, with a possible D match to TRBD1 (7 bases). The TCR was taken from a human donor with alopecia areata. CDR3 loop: CSVDRGARETQYF. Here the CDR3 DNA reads TGCAGCGTTGACAGGGGGGCCCGGGAGACCCAGTACTTC.